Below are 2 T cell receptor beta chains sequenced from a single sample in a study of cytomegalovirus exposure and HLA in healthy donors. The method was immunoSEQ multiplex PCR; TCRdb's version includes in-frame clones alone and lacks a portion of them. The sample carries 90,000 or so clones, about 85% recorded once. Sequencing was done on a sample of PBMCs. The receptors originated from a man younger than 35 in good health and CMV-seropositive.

The CDR3 is CASSLAAGVYDEQFF. CDR3 coding DNA: TGCGCCAGCAGCTTGGCAGCGGGAGTATATGATGAGCAGTTCTTC. This rearrangement joins TRBV5-1 to TRBJ2-1; TRBD2 agrees at 8 bases. This CDR3 is built from 15 residues. J was trimmed by 8 bases and V by 0 bases; bases with no gene match: 7. Germline V gene data show CDR1 as SGHRS and CDR2 as YFSETQ.

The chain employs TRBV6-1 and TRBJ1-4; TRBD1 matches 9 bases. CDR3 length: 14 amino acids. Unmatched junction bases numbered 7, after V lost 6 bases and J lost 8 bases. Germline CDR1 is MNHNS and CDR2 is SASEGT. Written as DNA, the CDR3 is TGTGCCAGCAGCAACAGGGGGCAGGGGGAAAAACTGTTTTTT. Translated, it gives CASSNRGQGEKLFF.